This is a list of T cell receptor beta chains from one sample in a study of neoadjuvant anti-PD-1 for oral cavity cancer. The protocol was immunoSEQ multiplex PCR, while the TCRdb copy is restricted to in-frame clones and leaves out a portion. Here the sample spans tens of thousands of clones, 80% to 90% being singletons. The source was PBMCs, collected before nivolumab (anti-PD-1) treatment. These receptors were collected from a person between 40 and 79 years old with oral cavity squamous cell carcinoma. The CDR3 runs from the conserved cysteine through the conserved F or W. Each record gives: clone size, J gene, D gene, V gene, CDR3 DNA, CDR3 protein. D genes are given only for firm matches. Part of the rows lack a size; the others show once, few, many or a class for expanded clones.

. TRBJ1-6 . TRBV4-2 TGTGCCAGCAGCCAAGCCAGGTTGTATTCACCCCTCCACTTT CASSQARLYSPLHF
few TRBJ2-4 TRBD1 TRBV5-1 TGCGCCAGCAGCCCTCGAGCAGGGGGCCACGCCAAAAACATTCAGTACTTC CASSPRAGGHAKNIQYF
. TRBJ1-1 . TRBV11-2 TGTGCCAGCAGTCTTGGACCCCCCGTGTCTGAAGCTTTCTTT CASSLGPPVSEAFF
. TRBJ2-1 . TRBV5-6 TGTGCCAGCAGCTTTCCAAATGAGCAGTTCTTC CASSFPNEQFF
. TRBJ2-3 . TRBV5-1 TGCGCCAGCAGCTTTGAAGCCCACCCATTGGATACGCAGTATTTT CASSFEAHPLDTQYF
. TRBJ2-2 . TRBV28 TGTGCCAGCAGCCCCCGAGGTAGTGGCACCGGGGAGCTGTTTTTT CASSPRGSGTGELFF
once TRBJ1-2 TRBD1 TRBV27 TGTGCCAGCGGATACTTGACAGGGACCACCTTC CASGYLTGTTF
. TRBJ2-3 TRBD1 TRBV6-1 TGTGCCACCGGGGGACAGGACACAGATACGCAGTATTTT CATGGQDTDTQYF
. TRBJ2-3 . TRBV21-1 TGTGCCAGCAGCAAGAGACACAGAAGCACAGATACGCAGTATTTT CASSKRHRSTDTQYF
. TRBJ2-1 TRBD2 TRBV30 TGTGCCTGGACCCTTACTTCCAGGGGACTAGCGATCTACAATGAGCAGTTCTTC CAWTLTSRGLAIYNEQFF
. TRBJ2-5 TRBD1 TRBV5-4 TGTGCCAGCAACGTAGGACAGGGTCTTGAAGAGACCCAGTACTTC CASNVGQGLEETQYF
. TRBJ2-5 . TRBV4-1 TGCGCCAGCAGCCAAGTAGGGAGAGGGGAGACCCAGTACTTC CASSQVGRGETQYF
. TRBJ1-5 . TRBV10-2 TGCGCCAGCAGTGAGAGGAGGGGGAATCAGCCCCAGCATTTT CASSERRGNQPQHF
few TRBJ1-2 . TRBV18 TGTGCCAGCTCACCAAATCAAGTTGCTAATGGCTACACCTTC CASSPNQVANGYTF
. TRBJ1-1 . TRBV7-8 TGTGCCAGCAGCTTAGAGGGTGCAGTGAACACTGAAGCTTTCTTT CASSLEGAVNTEAFF
. TRBJ2-5 TRBD2 TRBV6-6 TGTGCCAGCAGTCACTGGACTAGCGGAAATCTCAGGACCCAGTACTTC CASSHWTSGNLRTQYF
. TRBJ2-7 . TRBV2 TGTGCCAGCAGGGATATCTCCTACGAGCAGTACTTC CASRDISYEQYF
. TRBJ2-1 . TRBV15 TGTGCCACCAGCGCCCTCCGCGGAGAGCAGTTCTTC CATSALRGEQFF
. TRBJ1-4 TRBD1 TRBV7-8 TGTGCCAGCAGCTCGGGACAGGGATCTAATGAAAAACTGTTTTTT CASSSGQGSNEKLFF
. TRBJ2-5 . TRBV27 TGTGCCAGCAGTTTAGGGCAGGGGCGAGAGACCCAGTACTTC CASSLGQGRETQYF
. TRBJ2-7 . TRBV27 TGTGCCAGCAGTTTATCCAGTTCCCACTACGAGCAGTACTTC CASSLSSSHYEQYF